Each of the 5 T cell receptor beta chains below was sequenced from the same sample in a study of PD-1 blockade in mismatch repair-deficient tumors. Some clones are missing from TCRdb's copy, which holds only in-frame ones; the method was immunoSEQ multiplex PCR. The sample has some 49,000 clones; approximately 80% are singletons. The input for sequencing was PBMCs, taken before pembrolizumab treatment. The receptors were gathered from an adult with mismatch repair-deficient cancer.

The chain employs TRBV10-3 and TRBJ2-7; D is unresolved. CDR3 length equals 11 residues. The V gene lost 6 bases and the J gene lost 7 bases, with 10 bases spanning the gap. Germline V lookup: CDR1 ENHRY, CDR2 SYGVKD. The CDR3 nucleotides read TGTGCCATCAGAGGAGCATGGGAGCAGTACTTC. Protein: CAIRGAWEQYF.

This clone was seen only once. The chain has TRBV10-3 and TRBJ2-1; 13 bases align to TRBD2. The V gene's germline CDR1 is ENHRY and CDR2 SYGVKD. The CDR3 extends over 16 amino acids. V dropped 10 bases and J dropped 6; count of bases not matched to a gene: 12. The CDR3 DNA is TGTGCCACCGACGGTACCGGGACTAGCGGGACCAATGAGCAGTTCTTC. Amino acids: CATDGTGTSGTNEQFF.

This chain uses TRBV5-4 with TRBJ1-1; 9 bases agree with TRBD1. CDR3 length equals 14 residues. Germline lookup yields CDR1 SGHNT and CDR2 YYREEE (reference sequence). The ends lost 0 bases at V and 8 bases at J; junction bases unmatched: 5. As DNA, the CDR3 is TGTGCCAGCAGCTTGGACGGGACAGGGCGGGAAGCTTTCTTT. Translated, it gives CASSLDGTGREAFF. Full variable domain (missing parts from reference TRBV5-4 and TRBJ1-1): ETGVTQSPTHLIKTRGQQVTLRCSSQSGHNTVSWYQQALGQGPQFIFQYYREEENGRGNFPPRFSGLQFPNYSSELNVNALELDDSALYLCASSLDGTGREAFFGQGTRLTVV.

This clone was seen just once. The chain joins TRBV19 to TRBJ2-5, with D perhaps TRBD2 (5 bases). CDR1 and CDR2 from the germline V gene are LNHDA and SQIVND (reference sequence). This CDR3 region has 13 residues. V lost 1 base and J 8 bases, leaving 11 bases between the germline ends. The CDR3: CASSIATGGTQYF. In DNA form, the CDR3 reads TGTGCCAGTAGTATAGCGACTGGAGGAACCCAGTACTTC.

The J gene is TRBJ2-1, the V gene TRBV5-4; 10 positions match TRBD2. V lost 4 bases, J lost 5 bases, and 6 bases stayed unmatched. CDR1 and CDR2 from the germline V gene are SGHNT and YYREEE (reference sequence). The CDR3 covers 15 residues. The chain's CDR3 is CASSKRTSGDNEQFF. The CDR3 nucleotides are TGTGCCAGCAGCAAACGGACTAGCGGCGACAATGAGCAGTTCTTC.